Presented here are 21 T cell receptor beta chains from one specimen sequenced in a study of blood T cells in healthy people across ages (dated by TCRdb to about 2015). Library method: 5' RACE. TCRdb shows the sequencer as Illumina HiSeq 2500. A second PCR of roughly 7 to 12 cycles was run with a J-beta primer mix and a sample-barcoded 5' primer. In-frame beta chains were kept once TCRdb had trimmed the public reads at Q25 with fastp and called clones with MiXCR. Every distinct CDR3 protein forms one entry, paired with its most common genes and DNA. For this sample there are hundreds of thousands of distinct CDR3 sequences; 32% appear just once. The ten largest clonotypes hold approximately 15% of the sample. Material: blood. Source of these receptors: a woman aged 80 or older in good health. Donor details come from another sample of the same person, matched by shared clones.

With respect to this clonotype: A much larger clone sits a single nucleotide away, making a read error possible. This chain joins TRBV20-1 and TRBJ1-2; D is possibly TRBD1 (5 bases). The CDR3 runs 15 residues. The germline V gene encodes CDR1 DFQATT and CDR2 SNEGSKA (reference sequence). The V and J ends lost 6 bases and 3 bases respectively, with 20 bases between them. CDR3 DNA: TGCAGTGCCCGAAACGGACATGGAGGGGACTATGGCTACACCTTC. Translation: CSARNGHGGDYGYTF.

The chain employs TRBV5-1 and TRBJ2-7, with a possible D match to TRBD2 (6 bases). CDR3 length equals 14 residues. V gave up 5 bases and J gave up 2 bases, with 14 bases separating them. CDR1 is SGHRS, CDR2 YFSETQ, per germline. DNA for the CDR3: TGCGCCAGCAGTCGGGAGCGTTCGACCTACGAGCAGTACTTC. Amino acids: CASSRERSTYEQYF.

The chain is built from TRBV14 and TRBJ1-6, with a weak D call TRBD1 (5 bases). CDR1 and CDR2 from the germline V gene are SGHDN and FVKESK. Trimming removed 1 base from V and 7 bases from J, with 11 bases in between. The CDR3 is 15 amino acids. This CDR3 is CASSQVEGTNSPLHF. For the CDR3, the DNA is TGTGCCAGCAGCCAAGTCGAGGGGACGAATTCACCCCTCCACTTT.

With regard to this clonotype: Possible read error: a much larger clone is one base away. The chain is built from TRBV11-2 and TRBJ2-1, with 9 bases identical to TRBD1. The CDR3 length is 15 residues. Germline assignment: CDR1 SGHAT and CDR2 FQNNGV. V was pared by 2 bases and J by 5 bases, with 4 bases of the junction left unmatched. The chain's CDR3 is CASSLRDRVHNEQFF. The CDR3 region has the DNA TGTGCCAGCAGCTTAAGGGACAGGGTCCACAATGAGCAGTTCTTC.

In its sample, this clonotype was seen a few times. V and J are TRBV20-1 and TRBJ2-5, with a possible D match to TRBD2 (6 bases). V gave up 6 bases and J gave up 4 bases, with 15 bases separating them. In germline, CDR1 is DFQATT, CDR2 SNEGSKA (reference sequence). CDR3 length: 13 amino acids. For the CDR3, the DNA is TGCAGTGCCGCCGGGACTGTGGGAGAGACCCAGTACTTC. This translates into CSAAGTVGETQYF.

In its sample, this clonotype was seen a few times. A read error may be the cause here, since a much bigger clone is one base away. The V and J genes are TRBV29-1 and TRBJ1-4; D not certain. From germline, CDR1 is SQVTM and CDR2 ANQGSEA. CDR3 length equals 13 residues. CDR3 sequence reads: CSVEAQLGEKRFF. CDR3 nucleotide sequence: TGCAGCGTTGAAGCCCAGCTTGGGGAAAAACGGTTTTTT.

This clonotype was seen repeatedly, ten times or more. This rearrangement joins TRBV20-1 to TRBJ2-5, with D hard to call. The CDR3 has 12 amino acids. V was pared by 3 bases and J by 0 bases, with 5 bases between. Germline V gives CDR1 DFQATT, CDR2 SNEGSKA (reference sequence). Here the CDR3 reads CSARRNQETQYF. DNA for the CDR3: TGCAGTGCTAGGAGAAACCAAGAGACCCAGTACTTC.

The chain combines TRBV5-1 with TRBJ2-1; 8 bases align to TRBD2. After removal of 7 bases from V and 4 bases from J, the junction contained 10 bases not matched to a gene. This CDR3 is built from 15 residues. Germline V lookup: CDR1 SGHRS, CDR2 YFSETQ. The DNA of the CDR3 is TGCGCCAGCCACGGAGGGCGGGGGGAATACAATGAGCAGTTCTTC. It is translated as CASHGGRGEYNEQFF.

This clonotype was observed many times. The chain carries TRBV7-2 and TRBJ2-3; possible D gene TRBD2, 6 bases. Looked up from germline, CDR1 is SGHTA and CDR2 is FQGNSA. CDR3 length: 14 residues. Deletions cut 5 bases from V and 2 bases from J, with 11 bases between. CDR3 sequence (DNA): TGTGCCAGCAGCCTGGAGCGGGCCACAGATACGCAGTATTTT. Translated: CASSLERATDTQYF.

This chain uses TRBV24-1 with TRBJ2-1; the D gene is possibly TRBD2 (6 bases). Germline loops: CDR1 KGHDR, CDR2 SFDVKD. The CDR3 is 17 amino acids. The V end lost 0 bases, the J end lost 0 bases, and 11 bases lay between the germline ends. For the CDR3, the DNA is TGTGCCACCAGTGATTTGATAGCGGTTCACTCCTACAATGAGCAGTTCTTC. It codes for CATSDLIAVHSYNEQFF.

This clonotype was counted between two and nine times. The chain employs TRBV7-2 and TRBJ1-4; 7 bases align to TRBD1. Germline CDR1 SGHTA, CDR2 FQGNSA. After removal of 1 base from V and 8 bases from J, the junction contained 7 bases not matched to a gene. The CDR3 extends over 15 amino acids. In DNA, the CDR3 is TGTGCCAGCAGCTTAGAGGGCAGGGGGGACGAAAAACTGTTTTTT. Translating it yields CASSLEGRGDEKLFF.

This clonotype has just a few counts. The chain employs TRBV5-6 and TRBJ1-4, with a possible D match to TRBD1 (5 bases). The CDR3 sequence is 15 residues long. Germline V gene data show CDR1 as SGHDT and CDR2 as YYEEEE. V was shortened by 4 bases and J by 0 bases, with 10 bases between the two germline ends. This CDR3 reads CASSTRDATNEKLFF. Here the CDR3 DNA reads TGTGCCAGCAGCACCCGGGACGCAACTAATGAAAAACTGTTTTTT.

This clonotype came up many times. This may come from a read error, since a much larger clone is one base off. The CDR3 DNA is TGCAGTGCTAGAGACCTCTCTAGCGGGGGGTCCTACAATGAGCAGTACTTC. Its translation: CSARDLSSGGSYNEQYF. The chain carries TRBV20-1 and TRBJ2-1; TRBD2 matches at 11 bases. The J call may be mistaken, given a closer DNA end match to TRBJ2-7. There are 17 residues in the CDR3. Germline values: CDR1 DFQATT, CDR2 SNEGSKA (reference sequence).

This chain uses TRBV5-1 with TRBJ2-1, with a tentative D call TRBD1 (7 bases). Germline assignment: CDR1 SGHRS and CDR2 YFSETQ. This CDR3 contains 16 residues. V was shortened by 4 bases and J by 0 bases, with 14 bases between the two germline ends. In nucleotides, the CDR3 is TGCGCCAGCAGCGCGGAGGGACAGAGCTCCTACAATGAGCAGTTCTTC. It encodes CASSAEGQSSYNEQFF.

There are many counts of this clonotype. The rearrangement uses TRBV27 and TRBJ2-5; D remains unclear. The V gene's germline CDR1 is MNHEY and CDR2 SMNVEV (reference sequence). V lost 2 bases and J 0 bases, leaving 7 bases between the germline ends. This CDR3 contains 14 residues. For the CDR3, the DNA is TGTGCCAGCAGTTTACTGGGGAACCAAGAGACCCAGTACTTC. This codes for CASSLLGNQETQYF.

J is TRBJ1-5 and V is TRBV20-1, with D unclear. The V end was cut by 4 bases, the J end by 0 bases, with 10 bases between. Germline V gene data show CDR1 as DFQATT and CDR2 as SNEGSKA (reference sequence). CDR3 size: 14 residues. CDR3 protein: CSATGSYSNQPQHF. CDR3 nucleotide sequence: TGCAGTGCTACTGGGTCTTATAGCAATCAGCCCCAGCATTTT.

The V gene is TRBV5-1, the J gene TRBJ2-3; 7 bases are shared with TRBD2. The CDR3 sequence is 16 residues long. Germline V gives CDR1 SGHRS, CDR2 YFSETQ. Trimming cost V 2 bases and J 2 bases; bases outside gene matches: 8. CDR3 sequence reads: CASSFGLGDLTDTQYF. The CDR3 DNA sequence: TGCGCCAGCAGCTTCGGACTAGGGGATCTCACAGATACGCAGTATTTT.

Ten or more counts support this clonotype. The chain joins TRBV7-3 to TRBJ2-6; TRBD2 is a possible D gene (6 bases). CDR3 length equals 16 residues. Trimming took off 1 base at V and 2 bases at J, with 9 bases between the two ends. CDR1 SGHTA and CDR2 FQGTGA come from the germline V gene. The CDR3 sequence is CASSLSAGTGANVLTF. Written as DNA, the CDR3 is TGTGCCAGCAGCTTAAGTGCGGGGACTGGGGCCAACGTCCTGACTTTC.

This clonotype has only a few counts. The CDR3 nucleotides read TGCGCCAGCAGCCAAGTTGAGGATGGCTCCGGGAAACTGTTTTTT. Amino acids: CASSQVEDGSGKLFF. The chain couples TRBV4-1 to TRBJ1-4; no definite D call. The CDR3 contains 15 residues. Germline CDR1 and CDR2: MGHRA and YSYEKL. V was cut by 1 base and J by 11 bases, with 17 bases left in between.

The rearrangement links TRBV20-1 to TRBJ2-4, with D unclear. Matching the DNA end better, TRBJ2-7 makes the J call doubtful. Germline loops: CDR1 DFQATT, CDR2 SNEGSKA (reference sequence). The CDR3 loop spans 13 amino acids. The CDR3 protein is CSATIGLTYEQYF. The DNA of the CDR3 is TGCAGTGCTACGATAGGGCTGACCTACGAGCAGTACTTC.

The chain links TRBV7-9 to TRBJ1-2; D is unresolved. V lost 4 bases and J 7 bases, leaving 7 bases between the germline ends. The CDR3 has 11 amino acids. Germline loops: CDR1 SEHNR, CDR2 FQNEAQ (reference sequence). CDR3 nucleotides: TGTGCCAGCAGCTCGGACTCTGGCTACACCTTC. This encodes CASSSDSGYTF.